These 29 T cell receptor beta chains originate from one sample sequenced in a study of T cell responses to AZD1222 COVID-19 vaccine. Assay: immunoSEQ multiplex PCR; the TCRdb copy retains only in-frame clones and omits some. The sample lists roughly 100,000 clones; 88% were seen once. Sequencing was performed on peripheral blood, taken on day 0 of AZD1222 vaccination. The receptors here all came from an adult in good health.

V usage is TRBV5-4 and J usage is TRBJ2-7, with 13 positions matching TRBD2. This CDR3 contains 15 residues. V was pared by 3 bases and J by 4 bases, with 4 bases of the junction left unmatched. CDR1 SGHNT and CDR2 YYREEE come from the germline V gene (reference sequence). The CDR3 coding sequence is TGTGCCAGCAGCTCGGGACTAGCGGGGCTATACGAGCAGTACTTC. Translating gives CASSSGLAGLYEQYF. The complete variable domain, with remaining parts taken from reference TRBV5-4 and TRBJ2-7, reads ETGVTQSPTHLIKTRGQQVTLRCSSQSGHNTVSWYQQALGQGPQFIFQYYREEENGRGNFPPRFSGLQFPNYSSELNVNALELDDSALYLCASSSGLAGLYEQYFGPGTRLTVT.

The chain recombines TRBV6-5 with TRBJ1-1, with D perhaps matching TRBD1 (5 bases). CDR1 is MNHEY and CDR2 is SVGAGI in the germline V gene. Trimming cost V 7 bases and J 11 bases, with 23 bases left between them. This CDR3 spans 14 amino acids. CDR3 amino acids: CASNPSGTAIGAFF. The CDR3, as DNA: TGTGCCAGCAACCCATCCGGGACTGCCATTGGGGCTTTCTTT.

The chain joins TRBV5-8 to TRBJ1-5; 8 nucleotides match TRBD1. CDR1 and CDR2 from the germline V gene are SGHTS and YDEGEE. CDR3 length: 16 residues. Germline trimming cut 2 bases from V and 3 bases from J; bases unmatched to any gene: 7. CDR3: CASSLGRGPDNQPQHF. CDR3 nucleotides: TGTGCCAGCAGCTTAGGCAGGGGGCCTGACAATCAGCCCCAGCATTTT. Complete variable domain (other parts from reference TRBV5-8 and TRBJ1-5): EAGVTQSPTHLIKTRGQQATLRCSPISGHTSVYWYQQALGLGLQFLLWYDEGEERNRGNFPPRFSGRQFPNYSSELNVNALELEDSALYLCASSLGRGPDNQPQHFGDGTRLSIL.

This clone was seen just once. The rearrangement links TRBV6-5 to TRBJ2-5; 9 bases line up with TRBD2. The CDR3 consists of 15 residues. The V segment lost 1 base and the J segment 5 bases; nucleotides outside the gene matches: 5. CDR1 is MNHEY and CDR2 is SVGAGI in the germline V gene. The CDR3 nucleotides read TGTGCCAGCAGTTACTTAGCGGGGGCGGGGGAGACCCAGTACTTC. The encoded protein is CASSYLAGAGETQYF.

A single count supports this clone. J is TRBJ2-3 and V is TRBV7-2; TRBD2 matches 9 bases. The CDR3 runs to 15 residues. V dropped 2 bases and J dropped 3; count of bases not matched to a gene: 3. Germline loops: CDR1 SGHTA, CDR2 FQGNSA. The CDR3 is CASSLSSGSTDTQYF. Here the CDR3 DNA reads TGTGCCAGCAGCTTAAGTAGCGGGAGTACAGATACGCAGTATTTT.

The chain links TRBV19 to TRBJ1-1; weak D call: TRBD1 (5 bases). The CDR3 runs 14 residues. Germline CDR1 and CDR2: LNHDA and SQIVND (reference sequence). V dropped 3 bases and J dropped 7 bases, with 15 bases sitting between them. CDR3 sequence: CASSMEWGGGEAFF. The CDR3 DNA reads as TGTGCCAGTAGTATGGAGTGGGGGGGAGGTGAAGCTTTCTTT.

J is TRBJ1-2 and V is TRBV28; maybe TRBD1 (5 bases). Trimming left V 8 bases short and J 0 bases short, with 7 bases between. From germline, CDR1 is MDHEN and CDR2 SYDVKM. CDR3 length: 12 residues. In DNA form, the CDR3 reads TGTGCCAGCGGGGGGGCTAACTATGGCTACACCTTC. Translation: CASGGANYGYTF.

This clone was recorded a few times. The V and J genes are TRBV7-8 and TRBJ1-1; no reliable D call. V lost 6 bases and J 2 bases, leaving 16 bases between the germline ends. Germline V lookup: CDR1 SGHVS, CDR2 FQNEAQ. The CDR3 sequence is 15 residues long. The CDR3 region is CASSRRESLNTEAFF. CDR3 sequence (DNA): TGTGCCAGCAGTCGTAGGGAGTCCCTAAACACTGAAGCTTTCTTT.

This clone was detected once. V gene TRBV7-8 combines with J gene TRBJ2-7; D remains ambiguous. Germline V gene sequence: CDR1 SGHVS, CDR2 FQNEAQ. The V gene lost 5 bases and the J gene lost 2 bases, with 10 bases spanning the gap. This CDR3 is 13 amino acids long. The CDR3 nucleotides are TGTGCCAGCAGCACAAGGATTCCCTACGAGCAGTACTTC. Protein product: CASSTRIPYEQYF.

The chain links TRBV7-2 to TRBJ2-5; TRBD1 matches 7 bases. With 3 bases clipped from V and 3 bases from J, the junction kept 4 bases outside the gene matches. The V gene's germline CDR1 is SGHTA and CDR2 FQGNSA. The CDR3 covers 14 residues. The CDR3 reads CASSFWTGKETQYF. In nucleotides, the CDR3 is TGTGCCAGCAGCTTCTGGACAGGAAAAGAGACCCAGTACTTC.

The genes are TRBV7-9 and TRBJ2-1, with 8 positions matching TRBD2. The CDR3 has 13 residues. Germline CDR1 SEHNR, CDR2 FQNEAQ (reference sequence). The V and J ends lost 3 bases and 7 bases, in that order; junction bases with no gene match: 2. CDR3 DNA sequence: TGTGCCAGCAGCTTGACTAGCGCGAATGAGCAGTTCTTC. Amino acids: CASSLTSANEQFF. Supplemented by reference TRBV7-9 and TRBJ2-1, the full variable domain reads DTGVSQNPRHKITKRGQNVTFRCDPISEHNRLYWYRQTLGQGPEFLTYFQNEAQLEKSRLLSDRFSAERPKGSFSTLEIQRTEQGDSAMYLCASSLTSANEQFFGPGTRLTVL.

The chain employs TRBV7-8 and TRBJ2-1; no reliable D call. The germline CDR1 and CDR2 sequences are SGHVS and FQNEAQ. Trimming took 1 base from V and 4 from J, leaving 5 bases between them. The CDR3 is 13 residues long. CDR3 DNA sequence: TGTGCCAGCAGCTTAGTGGTGTACAATGAGCAGTTCTTC. The encoded protein is CASSLVVYNEQFF.

The V and J genes are TRBV27 and TRBJ1-5; a possible D gene is TRBD1 (6 bases). This CDR3 has 14 amino acids. Germline CDR1 is MNHEY and CDR2 is SMNVEV (reference sequence). V lost 4 bases, J lost 5 bases, and 12 bases lay in between. The CDR3 sequence: CASSSGRGDQPQHF. CDR3 DNA sequence: TGTGCCAGCAGTTCGGGGAGGGGGGATCAGCCCCAGCATTTT.

The genes are TRBV20-1 and TRBJ2-4, with D maybe TRBD2 (6 bases). Germline CDR1 DFQATT, CDR2 SNEGSKA (reference sequence). The CDR3 loop spans 11 amino acids. V lost 3 bases and J lost 9, with 9 bases in between. For the CDR3, the DNA is TGCAGTGCTAGTACTAGCTTCATTCAGTACTTC. Residues: CSASTSFIQYF.

The rearrangement links TRBV24-1 to TRBJ2-7; 9 nucleotides line up with TRBD1. Trimming removed 2 bases from V and 7 bases from J; junction bases left unmatched: 8. CDR3 length equals 15 residues. CDR1 is KGHDR and CDR2 is SFDVKD in the germline V gene. The CDR3 region has the DNA TGTGCCACCAGTGATTCAGGGACAGGGCCAAGGGAGCAGTACTTC. Amino acids: CATSDSGTGPREQYF.

This clone was recorded once. This sequence joins TRBV11-2 and TRBJ2-5; 7 nucleotides line up with TRBD2. CDR1 SGHAT and CDR2 FQNNGV come from the germline V gene. The J segment lost 5 bases and the V segment lost 4 bases, leaving 4 bases of the junction unmatched. The CDR3 contains 13 residues. The CDR3 sequence is CASSWHGGETQYF. The CDR3 DNA sequence: TGTGCCAGCAGCTGGCACGGGGGGGAGACCCAGTACTTC.

This clone occurred a few times. CDR3 nucleotides: TGCGCCAGCAGCCAAGGGGCGGGCGGGAGGATCTACGAGCAGTACTTC. This encodes CASSQGAGGRIYEQYF. The rearrangement links TRBV4-3 to TRBJ2-7; 8 nucleotides line up with TRBD2. J gave up 3 bases and V 1 base, and 8 bases lay outside the gene matches. CDR1 is LGHNA, CDR2 YSLEER, per germline. The CDR3 contains 16 residues.

This chain links TRBV7-2 with TRBJ2-2; D call uncertain. V lost 3 bases to trimming and J lost 7 bases, with 3 bases between them. Germline loops: CDR1 SGHTA, CDR2 FQGNSA. This CDR3 has 11 residues. The chain's CDR3 is CASSFYGELFF. CDR3 coding DNA: TGTGCCAGCAGCTTTTACGGGGAGCTGTTTTTT.

This chain joins TRBV4-3 and TRBJ1-1; D not certain. The CDR3 contains 15 residues. V lost 0 bases, J lost 1 base, and 9 bases lay in between. In germline, CDR1 is LGHNA, CDR2 YSLEER. CDR3 residues: CASSQETIWNTEAFF. CDR3 bases: TGCGCCAGCAGCCAAGAGACTATTTGGAACACTGAAGCTTTCTTT.

CDR3 protein: CASSLGTGATGELFF. The CDR3 DNA follows: TGTGCCAGCTCACTAGGGACAGGGGCCACCGGGGAGCTGTTTTTT. J is TRBJ2-2 and V is TRBV18; 10 positions agree with TRBD1. The length of the CDR3 is 15 residues. J gave up 4 bases and V 4 bases, and 3 bases lay outside the gene matches. Germline CDR1 KGHSH, CDR2 LQKENI.

The V gene is TRBV7-9, the J gene TRBJ1-1; no firm D call. Germline CDR1 and CDR2: SEHNR and FQNEAQ (reference sequence). CDR3 length: 13 residues. V gave up 1 base and J gave up 2 bases, with 5 bases separating them. CDR3 in DNA: TGTGCCAGCAGCTTAGGTTTCAACACTGAAGCTTTCTTT. Protein product: CASSLGFNTEAFF.

This chain uses TRBV4-2 with TRBJ2-1; possibly TRBD2 for D (5 bases). Germline V CDR1 and CDR2: LGHNA, YNFKEQ. The V gene lost 0 bases and the J gene lost 6 bases, with 12 bases spanning the gap. This CDR3 spans 15 amino acids. Here the CDR3 reads CASSQDGELINEQFF. In DNA form, the CDR3 reads TGTGCCAGCAGCCAAGACGGGGAACTCATCAATGAGCAGTTCTTC.

This clone was seen once. The J gene is TRBJ2-7, the V gene TRBV6-2 or TRBV6-3; 13 positions match TRBD2. The CDR3 is 15 residues long. Germline assignment: CDR1 MNHEY and CDR2 SVGEGT. V gave up 2 bases and J gave up 5 bases; unmatched junction bases: 3. In nucleotides, the CDR3 is TGTGCCAGCAGTTACGGACTAGCGGGAGTCCACGAGCAGTACTTC. Its protein product is CASSYGLAGVHEQYF.

V is TRBV28 and J is TRBJ1-4, with D perhaps matching TRBD1 (5 bases). The length of the CDR3 is 13 residues. With 2 bases removed from V and 5 bases from J, the gap between germline ends came to 6 bases. Germline V gene sequence: CDR1 MDHEN, CDR2 SYDVKM. As DNA, the CDR3 is TGTGCCAGCAGTTTAGGGGGGAATGAAAAACTGTTTTTT. Protein product: CASSLGGNEKLFF.

The chain uses TRBV10-3 and TRBJ2-7; D not resolved. The CDR3 sequence is 13 residues long. V was cut by 2 bases and J by 3 bases, with 8 bases left in between. Germline V CDR1 and CDR2: ENHRY, SYGVKD. In nucleotides, the CDR3 is TGTGCCATCAGTGAGGGGAATCACTACGAGCAGTACTTC. Encoded protein: CAISEGNHYEQYF.

The chain has TRBV7-8 and TRBJ1-5; possible D gene TRBD1, 5 bases. Germline assignment: CDR1 SGHVS and CDR2 FQNEAQ. The CDR3 covers 19 residues. Trimming shortened V by 4 bases and J by 1 base, and 23 bases separated the two germline ends. DNA for the CDR3: TGTGCCAGCAGCTGGTTGGGGGGGAATGGGGTTTCAAGCAATCAGCCCCAGCATTTT. It is translated as CASSWLGGNGVSSNQPQHF.

There are many counts of this clone. This sequence joins TRBV25-1 and TRBJ1-2; D gene ambiguous. Germline V gene sequence: CDR1 MGHDK, CDR2 SYGVNS. V was shortened by 4 bases and J by 8 bases, with 14 bases between the two germline ends. This CDR3 comprises 13 residues. CDR3 residues: CASSVRDQGGYTF. DNA for the CDR3: TGTGCCAGCAGTGTTAGGGATCAAGGGGGCTACACCTTC.

This rearrangement joins TRBV13 to TRBJ2-7; 10 bases align to TRBD1. The CDR3 extends over 14 amino acids. The J segment lost 3 bases and the V segment lost 4 bases, leaving 3 bases of the junction unmatched. The V gene's germline CDR1 is PRHDT and CDR2 FYEKMQ (reference sequence). The CDR3: CASSSGQGNYEQYF. CDR3 in DNA: TGTGCCAGCAGCTCGGGACAGGGGAACTACGAGCAGTACTTC.

The genes are TRBV6-5 and TRBJ2-3; D is undetermined. This CDR3 has 14 residues. Germline V gives CDR1 MNHEY, CDR2 SVGAGI. The V and J ends lost 5 bases and 6 bases respectively, with 15 bases between them. The chain's CDR3 is CASSSVFARDTQYF. CDR3 DNA: TGTGCCAGCAGTAGCGTGTTCGCCCGGGATACGCAGTATTTT.